This T cell receptor beta chain stems from a study of blood T cells in healthy people across ages. Study information: Per every two T cells, about one barcoded beta molecule was captured by template switching.

Study results and limitations: More naive CD4+ cells and higher diversity marked long-lived donors relative to aged donors.

About this clonotype itself: Its antigen is still unknown.

Alongside a J-beta primer mix, a sample-barcoded 5' primer served in a second PCR lasting about 7 to 11 cycles. TCRdb independently ran MiXCR on the 5' RACE reads; one entry per CDR3 protein. The top ten hold roughly 25% of the sample, which has over 600,000 distinct CDR3 sequences, around 50% seen once. Peripheral blood, about 10 milliliters per donor, was collected. The authors extracted at least 5.5 micrograms of total RNA per sample. The trim removed 1 base at V and 7 bases at J, leaving 6 bases unmatched. CDR1 DFQATT and CDR2 SNEGSKA come from the germline V gene (reference sequence). CDR3 size: 14 residues.

What was sequenced was blood. The origin of this receptor is a man in his forties or fifties in good health. The chain is built from TRBV20-1 and TRBJ2-1; 8 positions match TRBD2. The CDR3 nucleotides are TGCAGTGCTAGAGCAGCGGGAGATAGTAATGAGCAGTTCTTC. It specifies CSARAAGDSNEQFF.